This TCR beta chain appears in the sequencing data of a study of T-cell memory formation after mild COVID-19. This clonotype was counted a few times. The antigen remains undetermined. V trimming: 0 bases; J trimming: 5 bases; junction bases outside the gene matches: 3. This CDR3 region has 15 residues. Germline CDR1 and CDR2: SGHRS and YFSETQ. From 5'RACE with constant-segment primers came TCR alpha and TCR beta cDNA libraries that carried sample barcodes and UMIs. TCRdb redid the calling of the 5' RACE reads with MiXCR, one entry per CDR3 protein. This table has 85,000 to 130,000 distinct CDR3 sequences, about 17% appearing once. General observations from the study: Later expanders leaned toward CD4+, whereas clones contracting from day 15 to 85 were balanced CD4/CD8.

Sequencing was carried out using PBMCs or a T cell subset sorted from them (not recorded which). The V and J genes are TRBV5-1 and TRBJ2-3; TRBD1 agrees at 10 bases. This receptor was taken from an adult woman who had mild COVID-19 (a few samples of this study predate the infection). Cell type and time point are not known. DNA of the CDR3: TGCGCCAGCAGCTTGGGACAGGGGGCCAGAGATACGCAGTATTTT. Protein: CASSLGQGARDTQYF.